The 31 T cell receptor beta chains below come from one sample, sequenced in a study of blood T cell repertoires in COVID-19. TCRdb's copy holds only in-frame clones and misses some; the assay was immunoSEQ multiplex PCR. The sample holds about 67,000 clones; more than 75% are singletons and the top ten take approximately 5.4%. What was sequenced was peripheral blood. These receptor sequences come from a man aged 45-65 years with active COVID-19.

This chain joins TRBV4-2 and TRBJ2-2; possibly TRBD1 for D (5 bases). Germline CDR1 is LGHNA and CDR2 is YNFKEQ. The length of the CDR3 is 15 residues. V lost 3 bases and J lost 0, with 8 bases in between. CDR3 nucleotide sequence: TGTGCCAGCAGCCACACAGGCGCGAACACCGGGGAGCTGTTTTTT. Amino acid sequence: CASSHTGANTGELFF.

The chain combines TRBV19 with TRBJ1-1; perhaps TRBD1 as D (5 bases). There are 14 residues in the CDR3. Looked up from germline, CDR1 is LNHDA and CDR2 is SQIVND (reference sequence). Trimming stripped 1 base from V and 4 bases from J, with 10 bases between. The CDR3 spells CASSIVGGGTEAFF. The CDR3 nucleotides are TGTGCCAGTAGTATAGTTGGGGGAGGCACTGAAGCTTTCTTT. The whole variable domain, filled in from reference TRBV19 and TRBJ1-1, reads DGGITQSPKYLFRKEGQNVTLSCEQNLNHDAMYWYRQDPGQGLRLIYYSQIVNDFQKGDIAEGYSVSREKKESFPLTVTSAQKNPTAFYLCASSIVGGGTEAFFGQGTRLTVV.

The chain links TRBV19 to TRBJ2-2; the D gene is possibly TRBD2 (6 bases). The CDR3 runs to 14 residues. V lost 7 bases and J 2 bases, leaving 11 bases between the germline ends. CDR1 and CDR2 from the germline V gene are LNHDA and SQIVND (reference sequence). CDR3 bases: TGTGCCAGTACCCGGGACTTTAACACCGGGGAGCTGTTTTTT. Translating it yields CASTRDFNTGELFF.

This chain joins TRBV7-9 and TRBJ2-1; D might be TRBD2 (6 bases). This CDR3 is 14 amino acids long. Germline assignment: CDR1 SEHNR and CDR2 FQNEAQ (reference sequence). Deletions cut 5 bases from V and 10 bases from J, with 18 bases between. The CDR3 protein is CASSPSPTSLEQFF. DNA of the CDR3: TGTGCCAGCAGCCCTAGCCCTACTAGCTTAGAGCAGTTCTTC.

The chain joins TRBV27 to TRBJ1-2, with 10 bases matching TRBD1. CDR1 and CDR2 (germline): MNHEY, SMNVEV (reference sequence). This CDR3 is built from 14 residues. V shed 8 bases and J 2 bases; nucleotides not matched to a gene: 5. This CDR3 reads CASSRQGANYGYTF. For the CDR3, the DNA is TGTGCCAGCTCTCGACAGGGGGCGAACTATGGCTACACCTTC.

The chain employs TRBV9 and TRBJ1-6, with TRBD1 identical over 12 bases. The CDR3 spans 19 residues. V gave up 4 bases and J gave up 11 bases; unmatched junction bases: 19. Germline V gene sequence: CDR1 SGDLS, CDR2 YYNGEE. The CDR3 DNA is TGTGCCAGCAGCACAGCCGGGACAGGGGGCGCAGGGCGAAATCCACCCCTCCACTTT. This translates into CASSTAGTGGAGRNPPLHF.

The chain recombines TRBV7-2 with TRBJ2-7, with 9 nucleotides matching TRBD1. The CDR3 totals 14 residues. Germline CDR1 and CDR2: SGHTA and FQGNSA. The trim removed 7 bases at V and 8 bases at J, leaving 12 bases unmatched. The CDR3 loop is CASKTGTGFFKQYF. As DNA, the CDR3 is TGTGCCAGCAAGACCGGGACAGGGTTTTTCAAGCAGTACTTC.

This chain joins TRBV9 and TRBJ2-6, with D maybe TRBD1 (5 bases). Trimming shortened V by 0 bases and J by 0 bases, and 13 bases separated the two germline ends. This CDR3 spans 18 amino acids. CDR1 and CDR2 from the germline V gene are SGDLS and YYNGEE. The CDR3 region is CASSVEAGRGSGANVLTF. The CDR3 nucleotides are TGTGCCAGCAGCGTAGAGGCAGGGCGAGGCTCTGGGGCCAACGTCCTGACTTTC.

This clone was seen more than once but under ten times. V gene TRBV7-9 combines with J gene TRBJ2-5; TRBD1 might be the D (7 bases). CDR1 is SEHNR, CDR2 FQNEAQ, per germline (reference sequence). The CDR3 is 18 residues long. Between the trimmed V and J ends, which lost 2 bases and 1 base, there was a span of 20 bases. CDR3 protein: CASSLPKAAGQPQETQYF. The CDR3 coding sequence is TGTGCCAGCAGCTTACCGAAAGCGGCGGGACAGCCCCAAGAGACCCAGTACTTC. Drawing the rest from reference TRBV7-9 and TRBJ2-5, the complete variable domain is DTGVSQNPRHKITKRGQNVTFRCDPISEHNRLYWYRQTLGQGPEFLTYFQNEAQLEKSRLLSDRFSAERPKGSFSTLEIQRTEQGDSAMYLCASSLPKAAGQPQETQYFGPGTRLLVL.

This chain joins TRBV15 and TRBJ1-3, with 7 bases that match TRBD1. Germline CDR1 is LNHNV and CDR2 is YYDKDF (reference sequence). Losses at the gene ends were 0 bases for V and 4 bases for J; bases not matched to a gene: 9. This CDR3 region has 17 residues. Written as DNA, the CDR3 is TGTGCCACCAGCAGAGAGAGAGGGGGCGCAGGGGGAAACACCATATATTTT. Translated, it gives CATSRERGGAGGNTIYF.

This clone appeared a single time. The rearrangement links TRBV24-1 to TRBJ2-5, with a possible D match to TRBD2 (7 bases). Germline V CDR1 and CDR2: KGHDR, SFDVKD. The ends were cut back, 7 bases at V and 1 base at J, with 15 bases in the middle. The CDR3 length is 15 residues. CDR3 bases: TGTGCCACCAGCGCGGGGGCAAGTTTCCAAGAGACCCAGTACTTC. This translates into CATSAGASFQETQYF.

This clone was seen only a few times. The V and J genes are TRBV5-1 and TRBJ2-7; 9 positions match TRBD1. Trimming cost V 3 bases and J 0 bases; bases outside gene matches: 10. The CDR3 has 17 residues. Germline CDR1 and CDR2: SGHRS and YFSETQ. The CDR3 DNA follows: TGCGCCAGCAGCTCGCCCCCCGGGACAGGGCCCTCCTACGAGCAGTACTTC. This encodes CASSSPPGTGPSYEQYF.

This clone is classed as medium-sized. The chain couples TRBV11-3 to TRBJ2-2; 8 nucleotides agree with TRBD2. The CDR3 runs to 15 residues. V lost 4 bases, J lost 1 base, and 2 bases stayed unmatched. Germline assignment: CDR1 SGHNT and CDR2 YENEEA. The CDR3 loop is CASSWTSRNTGELFF. In nucleotides, the CDR3 is TGTGCCAGCAGCTGGACTAGCAGGAACACCGGGGAGCTGTTTTTT.

This sequence joins TRBV7-9 and TRBJ2-2; weak D call: TRBD1 (5 bases). Germline V CDR1 and CDR2: SEHNR, FQNEAQ (reference sequence). V lost 5 bases, J lost 0 bases, and 13 bases lay in between. This CDR3 has 16 amino acids. This CDR3 reads CASSLGASANTGELFF. In DNA, the CDR3 is TGTGCCAGCAGCCTAGGGGCTTCCGCGAACACCGGGGAGCTGTTTTTT.

V is TRBV27 and J is TRBJ2-2, with 11 bases fitting TRBD2. V lost 2 bases, J lost 5 bases, and 4 bases stayed unmatched. From germline, CDR1 is MNHEY and CDR2 SMNVEV (reference sequence). The CDR3 consists of 16 residues. CDR3 sequence (DNA): TGTGCCAGCAGTTTAGTGGGACTAGCGGCAACCGGGGAGCTGTTTTTT. Translating gives CASSLVGLAATGELFF.

V is TRBV28 and J is TRBJ2-6; no definite D call. This CDR3 comprises 15 residues. Germline lookup yields CDR1 MDHEN and CDR2 SYDVKM. V lost 6 bases and J lost 0, with 9 bases in between. The CDR3 region is CASSPPSSGANVLTF. The CDR3 DNA follows: TGTGCCAGCAGCCCCCCTAGCTCTGGGGCCAACGTCCTGACTTTC.

The chain joins TRBV16 to TRBJ1-3; D may be TRBD1 (5 bases). The CDR3 is made up of 13 amino acids. Germline assignment: CDR1 KGHSY and CDR2 FQNENV. V was trimmed by 4 bases and J by 4 bases, leaving 8 bases between them. CDR3 region: CASSPTAGNTIYF. The CDR3 DNA reads TGTGCCAGCAGCCCGACAGCAGGAAACACCATATATTTT.

The V call is TRBV5-1, the J call TRBJ2-1, with a possible D match to TRBD2 (6 bases). The ends were cut back, 7 bases at V and 0 bases at J, with 14 bases in the middle. CDR1 is SGHRS and CDR2 is YFSETQ in the germline V gene. The CDR3 contains 15 residues. In DNA, the CDR3 is TGCGCCAGCTGCAAGGACTATAGCTCCTACAATGAGCAGTTCTTC. It specifies CASCKDYSSYNEQFF.

This clone has only one observation. The CDR3 DNA reads as TGTGCCAGCAGCTTAGAGGGACAGGGCGGGAATGAGCAGTTCTTC. It codes for CASSLEGQGGNEQFF. V usage is TRBV7-3 and J usage is TRBJ2-1; 9 nucleotides align to TRBD1. CDR3 size: 15 residues. V was pared by 2 bases and J by 7 bases, with 6 bases of the junction left unmatched. Germline assignment: CDR1 SGHTA and CDR2 FQGTGA.

This clone has only a few counts. The chain has TRBV9 and TRBJ2-3; 13 positions match TRBD2. This CDR3 is built from 24 residues. Germline-derived CDR1 and CDR2 are SGDLS and YYNGEE. V shed 1 base, J shed 6 bases, and the junction held 29 bases outside the gene matches. Written as DNA, the CDR3 is TGTGCCAGCAGCGTATTAGGGACTAGCGGGATTGTGGAACCCAGCAGATTCTCGTGGGATACGCAGTATTTT. It translates to CASSVLGTSGIVEPSRFSWDTQYF.

The chain couples TRBV3-1 (or the pseudogene TRBV3-2) to TRBJ2-4; TRBD2 might be the D (6 bases). The CDR3 extends over 16 amino acids. V shed 4 bases and J shed 3 bases, with 16 bases lying between them. CDR1 and CDR2 (germline): LGHDT, YNNKEL (reference sequence). CDR3 sequence reads: CASSLHTLASKNIQYF. Here the CDR3 DNA reads TGTGCCAGCAGCCTGCACACACTAGCTAGCAAAAACATTCAGTACTTC.

The rearrangement uses TRBV3-1 (or the pseudogene TRBV3-2) and TRBJ2-3, with a possible D match to TRBD1 (5 bases). This CDR3 has 16 residues. The germline V and J ends were trimmed by 1 base and 3 bases, with 14 bases remaining between them. Germline V gene data show CDR1 as LGHDT and CDR2 as YNNKEL (reference sequence). The CDR3 nucleotides read TGTGCCAGCAGCCAAGCCGAAAGGGGTACTACAGATACGCAGTATTTT. It yields the protein CASSQAERGTTDTQYF.

The chain is built from TRBV14 and TRBJ2-7; possible D gene TRBD1, 6 bases. Germline assignment: CDR1 SGHDN and CDR2 FVKESK. The length of the CDR3 is 15 residues. The ends were cut back, 1 base at V and 0 bases at J, with 10 bases in the middle. The CDR3 DNA is TGTGCCAGCAGCCAAGCGGGACATCCCTCCTACGAGCAGTACTTC. Amino acids: CASSQAGHPSYEQYF.

This chain links TRBV7-2 with TRBJ1-5; 11 positions match TRBD1. Losses at the gene ends were 3 bases for V and 6 bases for J; bases not matched to a gene: 4. Germline V gene lookup returns CDR1 SGHTA and CDR2 FQGNSA. The CDR3 runs to 15 residues. CDR3 amino acids: CASSLDRGHGQPQHF. CDR3 nucleotides: TGTGCCAGCAGCTTGGACAGGGGGCATGGTCAGCCCCAGCATTTT.

The chain employs TRBV5-6 and TRBJ2-1; unclear D gene. Germline V gene sequence: CDR1 SGHDT, CDR2 YYEEEE. The CDR3 has 13 amino acids. V lost 0 bases and J lost 4, with 5 bases in between. CDR3 in amino acids: CASSLDKYNEQFF. CDR3 in DNA: TGTGCCAGCAGCTTGGACAAGTACAATGAGCAGTTCTTC.

V usage is TRBV7-9 and J usage is TRBJ2-7; 9 bases map to TRBD1. The V and J ends lost 4 bases and 3 bases, in that order; junction bases with no gene match: 4. The germline V gene encodes CDR1 SEHNR and CDR2 FQNEAQ (reference sequence). The CDR3 loop spans 14 amino acids. The CDR3 protein is CASSSGTGSYEQYF. For the CDR3, the DNA is TGTGCCAGCAGCTCCGGGACAGGGAGCTACGAGCAGTACTTC. Full variable domain (remainder filled in from reference TRBV7-9 and TRBJ2-7): DTGVSQNPRHKITKRGQNVTFRCDPISEHNRLYWYRQTLGQGPEFLTYFQNEAQLEKSRLLSDRFSAERPKGSFSTLEIQRTEQGDSAMYLCASSSGTGSYEQYFGPGTRLTVT.

This clone came up a few times. The chain has TRBV28 and TRBJ1-1; the match to TRBD1 covers 12 bases. The germline V gene has CDR1 MDHEN and CDR2 SYDVKM. J lost 2 bases, V lost 2 bases, and 9 bases had no gene match. CDR3 size: 18 residues. CDR3 loop: CASSLSWGQGAGNTEAFF. CDR3 nucleotide sequence: TGTGCCAGCAGTTTAAGTTGGGGACAGGGGGCAGGAAACACTGAAGCTTTCTTT.

The rearrangement links TRBV6-2 or TRBV6-3 to TRBJ2-5; D is possibly TRBD2 (6 bases). Germline values: CDR1 MNHEY, CDR2 SVGEGT. The CDR3 sequence is 15 residues long. Between the trimmed V and J ends, which lost 2 bases and 2 bases, there was a span of 12 bases. The CDR3 DNA reads TGTGCCAGCAGTTACCCTCGGCGGGGACAAGAGACCCAGTACTTC. It is translated as CASSYPRRGQETQYF.

This chain links TRBV6-1 with TRBJ2-7, with a possible D match to TRBD2 (5 bases). The V gene's germline CDR1 is MNHNS and CDR2 SASEGT. Between the trimmed V and J ends, which lost 1 base and 5 bases, there was a span of 6 bases. There are 12 residues in the CDR3. The CDR3 nucleotides read TGTGCCAGCAGTGAAGTCGGGGACGAGCAGTACTTC. Its protein product is CASSEVGDEQYF.

This clone was detected only once. The rearrangement joins TRBV2 to TRBJ1-5, with 9 bases aligning to TRBD1. Germline CDR1 SNHLY, CDR2 FYNNEI. The V segment lost 5 bases and the J segment 3 bases; nucleotides outside the gene matches: 23. The CDR3 has 21 residues. The CDR3 DNA reads TGTGCCAGCAGTTTCCCGTTAATCCGGGGACAGGGTGAATGGATCAATCAGCCCCAGCATTTT. As protein: CASSFPLIRGQGEWINQPQHF.

The J gene is TRBJ2-7, the V gene TRBV27, with D possibly being TRBD1 (6 bases). In germline, CDR1 is MNHEY, CDR2 SMNVEV (reference sequence). Trimming removed 5 bases from V and 3 bases from J, with 17 bases in between. This CDR3 contains 15 residues. DNA of the CDR3: TGTGCCAGCAGTGCGGGCCCGGACAGCTTCTACGAGCAGTACTTC. This sequence encodes CASSAGPDSFYEQYF.